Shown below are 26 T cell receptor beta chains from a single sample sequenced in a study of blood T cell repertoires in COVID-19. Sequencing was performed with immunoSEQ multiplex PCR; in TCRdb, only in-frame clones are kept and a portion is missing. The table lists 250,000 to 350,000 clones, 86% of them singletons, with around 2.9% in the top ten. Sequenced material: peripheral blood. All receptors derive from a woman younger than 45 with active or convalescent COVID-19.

CDR3 in DNA: TGCGCCAGCAGCTCCTCGTCGGACGGAGGGACTGAAGCTTTCTTT. It codes for CASSSSSDGGTEAFF. The chain links TRBV5-1 to TRBJ1-1, with D unclear. Trimming left V 3 bases short and J 5 bases short, with 17 bases between. The germline V gene has CDR1 SGHRS and CDR2 YFSETQ. The CDR3 spans 15 residues. Full variable domain (outside the CDR3, taken from reference TRBV5-1 and TRBJ1-1): KAGVTQTPRYLIKTRGQQVTLSCSPISGHRSVSWYQQTPGQGLQFLFEYFSETQRNKGNFPGRFSGRQFSNSRSEMNVSTLELGDSALYLCASSSSSDGGTEAFFGQGTRLTVV.

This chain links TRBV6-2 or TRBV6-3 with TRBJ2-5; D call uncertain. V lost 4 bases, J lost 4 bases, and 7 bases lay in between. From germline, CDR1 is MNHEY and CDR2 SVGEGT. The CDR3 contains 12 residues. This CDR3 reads CASSSSGETQYF. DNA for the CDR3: TGTGCCAGCAGTTCTAGTGGAGAGACCCAGTACTTC.

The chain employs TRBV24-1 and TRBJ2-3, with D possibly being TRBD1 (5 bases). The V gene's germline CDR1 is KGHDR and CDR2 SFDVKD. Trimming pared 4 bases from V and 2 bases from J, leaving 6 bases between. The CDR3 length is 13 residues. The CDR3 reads CATSEQATDTQYF. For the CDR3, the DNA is TGTGCCACCAGTGAACAGGCCACAGATACGCAGTATTTT.

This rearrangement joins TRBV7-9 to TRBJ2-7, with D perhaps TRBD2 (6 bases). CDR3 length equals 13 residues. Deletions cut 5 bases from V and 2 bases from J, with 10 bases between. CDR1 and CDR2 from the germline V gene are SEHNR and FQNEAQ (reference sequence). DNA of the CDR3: TGTGCCAGCAGCCCCGGCGGGGCCTACGAGCAGTACTTC. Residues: CASSPGGAYEQYF.

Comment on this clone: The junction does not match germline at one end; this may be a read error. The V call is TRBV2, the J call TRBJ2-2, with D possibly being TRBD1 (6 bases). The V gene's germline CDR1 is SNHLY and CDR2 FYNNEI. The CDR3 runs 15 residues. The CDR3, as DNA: TGTGCCAGCACTGAAGGAAGGGGGACCACCGGGGAGCTGTTTTTT. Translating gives CASTEGRGTTGELFF.

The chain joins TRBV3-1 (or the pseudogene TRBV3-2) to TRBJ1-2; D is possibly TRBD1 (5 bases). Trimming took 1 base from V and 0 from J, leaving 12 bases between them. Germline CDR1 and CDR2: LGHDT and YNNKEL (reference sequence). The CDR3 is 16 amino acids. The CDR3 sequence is CASSQGRGRPNYGYTF. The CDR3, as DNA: TGTGCCAGCAGCCAAGGTCGGGGGAGGCCTAACTATGGCTACACCTTC.

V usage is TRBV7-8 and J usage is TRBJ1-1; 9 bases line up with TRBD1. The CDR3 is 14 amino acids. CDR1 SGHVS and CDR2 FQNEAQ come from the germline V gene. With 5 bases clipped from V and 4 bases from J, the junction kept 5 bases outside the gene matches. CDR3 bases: TGTGCCAGCAGCACGAGGACAGGGGTCACTGAAGCTTTCTTT. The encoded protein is CASSTRTGVTEAFF.

Written as DNA, the CDR3 is TGTGCCAGCAGCCGATGGGGAGTAGAGACCCAGTACTTC. Amino acids: CASSRWGVETQYF. The chain couples TRBV11-2 to TRBJ2-5, with D possibly being TRBD2 (5 bases). CDR1 SGHAT and CDR2 FQNNGV come from the germline V gene. This CDR3 contains 13 residues. V was shortened by 5 bases and J by 4 bases, with 11 bases between the two germline ends.

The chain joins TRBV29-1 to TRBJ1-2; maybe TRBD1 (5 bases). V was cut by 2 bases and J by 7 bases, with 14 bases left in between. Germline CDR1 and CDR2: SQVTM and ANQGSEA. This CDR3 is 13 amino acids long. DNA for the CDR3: TGCAGCGTTGAACTCAGGACTAGGGGTGGCTACACCTTC. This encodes CSVELRTRGGYTF. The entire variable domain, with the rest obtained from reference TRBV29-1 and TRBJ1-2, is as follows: SAVISQKPSRDICQRGTSLTIQCQVDSQVTMMFWYRQQPGQSLTLIATANQGSEATYESGFVIDKFPISRPNLTFSTLTVSNMSPEDSSIYLCSVELRTRGGYTFGSGTRLTVV.

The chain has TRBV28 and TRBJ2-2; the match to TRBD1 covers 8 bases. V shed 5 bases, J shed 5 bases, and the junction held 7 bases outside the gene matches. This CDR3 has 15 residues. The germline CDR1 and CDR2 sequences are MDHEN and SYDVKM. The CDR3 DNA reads TGTGCCAGCAGTGGACAGGGCTTTGGTACCGGGGAGCTGTTTTTT. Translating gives CASSGQGFGTGELFF.

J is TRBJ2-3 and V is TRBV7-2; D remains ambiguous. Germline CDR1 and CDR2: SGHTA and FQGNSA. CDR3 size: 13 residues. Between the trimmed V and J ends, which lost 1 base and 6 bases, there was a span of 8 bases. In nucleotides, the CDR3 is TGTGCCAGCAGCTTAGGGTGGGCCGATACGCAGTATTTT. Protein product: CASSLGWADTQYF.

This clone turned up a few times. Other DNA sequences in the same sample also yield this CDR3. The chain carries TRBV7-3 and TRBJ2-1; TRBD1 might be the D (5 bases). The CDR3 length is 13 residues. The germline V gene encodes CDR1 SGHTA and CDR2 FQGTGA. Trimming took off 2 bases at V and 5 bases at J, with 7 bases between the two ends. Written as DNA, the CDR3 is TGTGCCAGCAGCTTAGCAGGGAACAATGAGCAGTTCTTC. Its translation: CASSLAGNNEQFF.

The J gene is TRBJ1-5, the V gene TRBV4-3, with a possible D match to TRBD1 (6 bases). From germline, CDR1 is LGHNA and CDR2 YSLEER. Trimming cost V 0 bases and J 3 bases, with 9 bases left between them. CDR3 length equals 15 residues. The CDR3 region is CASSQERGTNQPQHF. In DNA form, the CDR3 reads TGCGCCAGCAGCCAAGAAAGGGGGACCAATCAGCCCCAGCATTTT.

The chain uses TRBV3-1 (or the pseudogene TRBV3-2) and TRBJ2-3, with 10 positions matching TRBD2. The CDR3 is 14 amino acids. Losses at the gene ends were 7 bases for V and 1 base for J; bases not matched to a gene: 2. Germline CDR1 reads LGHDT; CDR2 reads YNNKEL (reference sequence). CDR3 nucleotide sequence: TGTGCCAGCACTAGCGGGGGAGGCACAGATACGCAGTATTTT. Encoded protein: CASTSGGGTDTQYF.

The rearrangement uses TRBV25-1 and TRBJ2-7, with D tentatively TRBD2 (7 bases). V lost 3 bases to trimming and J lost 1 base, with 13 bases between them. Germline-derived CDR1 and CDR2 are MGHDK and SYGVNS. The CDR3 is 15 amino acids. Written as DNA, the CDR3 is TGTGCCAGCAGTGATAGGGGGGGCGATTCCTACGAGCAGTACTTC. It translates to CASSDRGGDSYEQYF.

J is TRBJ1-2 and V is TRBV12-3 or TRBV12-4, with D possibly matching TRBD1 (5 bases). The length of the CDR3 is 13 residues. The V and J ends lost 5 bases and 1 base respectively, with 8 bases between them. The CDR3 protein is CASSAQVNYGYTF. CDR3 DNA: TGTGCCAGCAGTGCACAGGTTAACTATGGCTACACCTTC.

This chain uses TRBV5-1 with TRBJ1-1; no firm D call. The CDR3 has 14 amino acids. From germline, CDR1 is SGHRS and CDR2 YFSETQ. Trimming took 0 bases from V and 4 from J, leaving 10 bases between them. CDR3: CASSLDRVSTEAFF. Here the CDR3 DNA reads TGCGCCAGCAGCTTGGATCGGGTGTCCACTGAAGCTTTCTTT.

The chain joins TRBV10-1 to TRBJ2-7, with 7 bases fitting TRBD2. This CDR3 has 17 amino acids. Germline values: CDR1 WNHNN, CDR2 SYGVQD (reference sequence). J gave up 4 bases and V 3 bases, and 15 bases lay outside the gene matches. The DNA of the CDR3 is TGCGCCAGCAGTGACCGTCCCACTGAGCGGGGTTCTTACGAGCAGTACTTC. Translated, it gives CASSDRPTERGSYEQYF.

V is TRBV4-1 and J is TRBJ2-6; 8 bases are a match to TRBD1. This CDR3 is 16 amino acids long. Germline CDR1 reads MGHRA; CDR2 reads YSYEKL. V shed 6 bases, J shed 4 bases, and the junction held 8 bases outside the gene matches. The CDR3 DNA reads TGCGCCAGCAGAGGGCAGGGGGCGTTCGGGGCCAACGTCCTGACTTTC. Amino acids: CASRGQGAFGANVLTF.

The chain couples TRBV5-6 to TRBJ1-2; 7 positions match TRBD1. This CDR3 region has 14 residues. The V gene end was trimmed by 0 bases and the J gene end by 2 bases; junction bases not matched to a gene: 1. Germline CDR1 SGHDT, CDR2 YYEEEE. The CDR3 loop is CASSLEGANYGYTF. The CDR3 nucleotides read TGTGCCAGCAGCTTGGAGGGGGCAAACTATGGCTACACCTTC.

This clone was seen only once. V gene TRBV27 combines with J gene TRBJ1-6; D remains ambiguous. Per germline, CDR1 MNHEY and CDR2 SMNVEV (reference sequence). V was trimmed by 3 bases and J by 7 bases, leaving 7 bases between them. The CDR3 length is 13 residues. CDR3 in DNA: TGTGCCAGCAGTTTTTCGGGGAATTCACCCCTCCACTTT. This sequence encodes CASSFSGNSPLHF.

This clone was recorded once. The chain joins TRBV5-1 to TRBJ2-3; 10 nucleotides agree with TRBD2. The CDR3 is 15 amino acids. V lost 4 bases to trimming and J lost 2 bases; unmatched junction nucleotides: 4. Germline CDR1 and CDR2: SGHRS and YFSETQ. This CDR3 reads CASSSSGGNTDTQYF. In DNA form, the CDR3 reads TGCGCCAGCAGCAGTAGCGGGGGGAACACAGATACGCAGTATTTT. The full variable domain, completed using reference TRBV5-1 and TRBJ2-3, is KAGVTQTPRYLIKTRGQQVTLSCSPISGHRSVSWYQQTPGQGLQFLFEYFSETQRNKGNFPGRFSGRQFSNSRSEMNVSTLELGDSALYLCASSSSGGNTDTQYFGPGTRLTVL.

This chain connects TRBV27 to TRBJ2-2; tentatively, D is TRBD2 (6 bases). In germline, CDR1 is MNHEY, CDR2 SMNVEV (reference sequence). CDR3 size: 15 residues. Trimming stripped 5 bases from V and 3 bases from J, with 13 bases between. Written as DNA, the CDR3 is TGTGCCAGCAGTCTGAGGGAGCGGGACACCGGGGAGCTGTTTTTT. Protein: CASSLRERDTGELFF.

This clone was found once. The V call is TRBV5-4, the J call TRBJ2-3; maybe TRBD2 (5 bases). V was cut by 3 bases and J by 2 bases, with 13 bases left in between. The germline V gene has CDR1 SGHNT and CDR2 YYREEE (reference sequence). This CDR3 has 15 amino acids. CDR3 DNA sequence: TGTGCCAGCAGCTCGGACTCGACCCACACAGATACGCAGTATTTT. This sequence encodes CASSSDSTHTDTQYF.

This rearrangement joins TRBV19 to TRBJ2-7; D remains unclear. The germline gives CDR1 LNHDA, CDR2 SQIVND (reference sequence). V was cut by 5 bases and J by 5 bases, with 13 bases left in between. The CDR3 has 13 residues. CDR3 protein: CASSLRSKDEQYF. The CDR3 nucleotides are TGTGCCAGTAGTCTACGCTCCAAAGACGAGCAGTACTTC.

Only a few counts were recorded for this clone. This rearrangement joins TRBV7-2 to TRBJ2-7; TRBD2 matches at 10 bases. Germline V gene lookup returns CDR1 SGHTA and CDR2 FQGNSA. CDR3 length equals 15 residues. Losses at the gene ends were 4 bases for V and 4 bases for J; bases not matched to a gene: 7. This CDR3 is CASSSLTSGFYEQYF. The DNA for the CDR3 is TGTGCCAGCAGCTCTTTGACTAGCGGGTTTTACGAGCAGTACTTC. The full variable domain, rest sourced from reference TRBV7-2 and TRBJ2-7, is GAGVSQSPSNKVTEKGKDVELRCDPISGHTALYWYRQSLGQGLEFLIYFQGNSAPDKSGLPSDRFSAERTGGSVSTLTIQRTQQEDSAVYLCASSSLTSGFYEQYFGPGTRLTVT.